Listed here is a single TCR beta chain. The antigen is undetermined. This CDR3 has 17 amino acids. Germline CDR1 is LGHDT and CDR2 is YNNKEL (reference sequence). This entry comes from a study of blood T cells in healthy people across ages. Points from the study as a whole: In older individuals, TCR beta diversity per million T cells was lower, falling roughly linearly with age.

PCR was performed a second time for about 7 to 12 cycles using a sample-barcoded 5' primer and a J-beta primer mix. A single record per CDR3 protein comes from TCRdb applying MiXCR to the 5' RACE reads. This repertoire shows 800,000 or so distinct CDR3 sequences, roughly 25% found once; its top ten account for 3.7%. The same sample was also studied in work on T cells of mothers and their children.

This TCR was sampled from a boy aged 10-17 years in good health. The chain combines TRBV3-1 with TRBJ2-5, with 8 bases matching TRBD2. The J call may be incorrect, as the DNA end agrees better with TRBJ2-7. The sequencing input was blood. The chain's CDR3 is CASSRKSVGGGLDEQYF. The CDR3 DNA sequence: TGTGCCAGCAGCCGGAAATCTGTCGGGGGGGGCCTTGACGAGCAGTACTTC.